This is a list of T cell receptor beta chains from one sample in a study of T cells in Graves' hyperthyroidism and ophthalmopathy. TCRdb independently ran MiXCR on the multiplex PCR reads; one entry per CDR3 protein. The data show hundreds of thousands of distinct CDR3 sequences, approximately 15% seen once. The material sequenced was blood. The origin of the receptors is a woman between 40 and 50 years old with Graves' ophthalmopathy. CDR3s include the opening cysteine and the closing phenylalanine or tryptophan. Each record gives: V gene, D gene, clone size, J gene, CDR3 DNA, CDR3 protein. A D gene is named only where the DNA matches it firmly. Where a row states a size, it is once, few, many or the class of an expanded clone; other rows omit it.

TRBV28	TRBD2	.	TRBJ2-7	TGTGCCAGCAGTTTGACTCGGATAGCGGGCTTACCCGTCGAGCAGTACTTC	CASSLTRIAGLPVEQYF
TRBV6-9	.	.	TRBJ1-5	TGTGCCAGCAGTTATCAGGGGCAGCCATACGATCAGCCCCAGCATTTT	CASSYQGQPYDQPQHF
TRBV30	.	few	TRBJ1-3	TGTGCCTGGAGTGGGGCAGACTCTGGAAACACCATATATTTT	CAWSGADSGNTIYF
TRBV5-1	.	few	TRBJ1-2	TGCGCCAGCAGCTTGGAGCAGGGACGGAATGGCTACACCTTC	CASSLEQGRNGYTF
TRBV5-1	TRBD1	.	TRBJ2-2	TGCGCCAGCAGCTTTCGGACAGGGGACACCGGGGAGCTGTTTTTT	CASSFRTGDTGELFF
TRBV2	TRBD2	many	TRBJ2-3	TGTGCCAGCAGACGCACTAGCGGGAGCACAGATACGCAGTATTTT	CASRRTSGSTDTQYF
TRBV5-1	.	many	TRBJ1-1	TGCGCCAGCAGCCCGGTTGGGGGGCTGAACACTGAAGCTTTCTTT	CASSPVGGLNTEAFF
TRBV15	.	few	TRBJ2-3	TGTGCCACCAGCACTCGGACAGCCACAGGTACGCAGTATTTT	CATSTRTATGTQYF
TRBV5-5	.	few	TRBJ1-5	TGTGCCAGCAGCCGGGGACACAATAGCAATCAGCCCCAGCATTTT	CASSRGHNSNQPQHF
TRBV3-1	TRBD2	many	TRBJ2-1	TGTGCCAGCAGCTCGACTAGCGTGTCCTACAATGAGCAGTTCTTC	CASSSTSVSYNEQFF
TRBV19	.	few	TRBJ1-1	TGTGCCAGTAGTGGTCCAGGGGACGTGAACACTGAAGCTTTCTTT	CASSGPGDVNTEAFF
TRBV28	TRBD2	.	TRBJ2-7	TGTGCCAGCAGCCCGGGACTAGCGGGAGGGCCGATTAACGAGCAGTACTTC	CASSPGLAGGPINEQYF
TRBV30	TRBD2	.	TRBJ2-6	TGTGCCTGGGAAAGTGCGGGGGGTTCTGGGGCCAACGTCCTGACTTTC	CAWESAGGSGANVLTF
TRBV20-1	.	.	TRBJ2-7	TGCAGTGCTAGAGAAGAGGAGCCCTACGAGCAGTACTTC	CSAREEEPYEQYF
TRBV11-2	TRBD2	.	TRBJ2-1	TGTGCCAGCGGGGCTAGCGGGAGCAATGAGCAGTTCTTC	CASGASGSNEQFF
TRBV11-2	.	many	TRBJ1-4	TGTGCCAGCAGCTCCACAGGGACGACTAATGAAAAACTGTTTTTT	CASSSTGTTNEKLFF
TRBV2	TRBD2	many	TRBJ2-1	TGTGCCAGCAGTAGCGGGAGGTACTATGAGCAGTTCTTC	CASSSGRYYEQFF
TRBV2	.	many	TRBJ2-7	TGTGCCAGCAGTGCAAGCGGAAGTTCCCCCTACGAGCAGTACTTC	CASSASGSSPYEQYF
TRBV13	.	many	TRBJ2-1	TGTGCCAGCAGCTTACTCGGCCTTCGCCATGAGCAGTTCTTC	CASSLLGLRHEQFF
TRBV2	TRBD2	many	TRBJ2-7	TGTGCCAGCAGGAGCGGTAGCGGGAGTTACGAGCAGTACTTC	CASRSGSGSYEQYF
TRBV28	.	many	TRBJ1-1	TGTGCCAGCATCTTCGGGGGGAACACTGAAGCTTTCTTT	CASIFGGNTEAFF
TRBV2	TRBD1	many	TRBJ2-5	TGTGCCAGCAGTGAAGCGCTCCGGGGGACAGGAGAGACCCAGTACTTC	CASSEALRGTGETQYF
TRBV7-8	.	many	TRBJ1-1	TGTGCCAGCAGCTTACGTCTGGGATTTACTGAAGCTTTCTTT	CASSLRLGFTEAFF
TRBV28	.	many	TRBJ2-7	TGTGCCAGCAGTTCCCTCCCGGGTCCCCCCTACGAGCAGTACTTC	CASSSLPGPPYEQYF